This TCR beta chain was captured in a study of blood T cell repertoires in COVID-19. Study-level information: The study drew acute and convalescent COVID-19 samples from the United States, Italy and Spain. The cDNA or gDNA used as material had been derived from T cells, B-cell-depleted T cells, or PBMCs.

In the authors' methods: Estimated nucleated cell counts came from reference gene primer amplification. Here immunoSEQ multiplex PCR was the method, and the copy in TCRdb shows in-frame clones only, minus some. The V and J calls and clone size were taken over from that table, and D and trimming were inferred from the DNA. Counted here are approximately 140,000 clones, roughly 79% occurring once; the ten biggest clones make up 7% to 9%. CDR1 SGHRS and CDR2 YFSETQ come from the germline V gene. The CDR3 length is 14 residues. The trim removed 4 bases at V and 7 bases at J, leaving 6 bases unmatched. V usage is TRBV5-1 and J usage is TRBJ1-2, with 11 positions matching TRBD1. The sequence derives from a human donor with acute or convalescent COVID-19. The donor label of this sample is uncertain. The specimen sequenced was peripheral blood. The CDR3 loop is CASSPGQGALGYTF. The DNA of the CDR3 is TGCGCCAGCAGCCCCGGACAGGGGGCGCTTGGCTACACCTTC.